This T cell receptor (beta chain) was obtained from a study of post-analysis software for immune sequencing data. Study in general: Multiple sclerosis in the patients followed relapsing-remitting, secondary progressive and progressive-relapsing courses.

A note on this clonotype: Its antigen is currently unknown.

General study results and limits: Five or six TRBV segments, TRBV5-6, TRBV5-1 and TRBV20-1 among them, were found more frequent in patients than controls. Strong co-clustering by F measure linked samples that shared a preparation batch.

Every TCR beta cDNA library bore unique molecular identifiers. Input of roughly 0.95 to 10 million T cells yielded 450,000 to 550,000 cDNA molecules. TCRdb re-analysed the PCR reads in MiXCR, keeping a single row per CDR3 protein. The sample holds around 710,000 distinct CDR3 sequences, around 42% seen once. CDR1 is MNHNS and CDR2 is SASEGT in the germline V gene. The CDR3 runs 18 residues. Trimming shortened V by 5 bases and J by 5 bases, and 26 bases separated the two germline ends. This chain uses TRBV6-1 with TRBJ2-3; possible D gene TRBD2, 6 bases. The sequenced sample was blood. This clonotype was obtained from a girl aged 5 to 17 with multiple sclerosis. CDR3 nucleotides: TGTGCCAGCAGTCCCCTCGGACCTAGCAGCCCGGGGGAAGATACGCAGTATTTT. This translates into CASSPLGPSSPGEDTQYF.